The present entry profiles one TCR beta chain with its context. This record belongs to a study of T cell changes during pregnancy in multiple sclerosis. The germline CDR1 and CDR2 sequences are MRHNA and SNTAGT. V lost 0 bases and J lost 7; bases outside the gene matches: 5. The CDR3 extends over 14 amino acids. Repertoires were generated with immunoSEQ multiplex PCR, while TCRdb's copy carries only in-frame clones and drops some. Among some 64,000 clones listed, just over 90% were seen once. The receptor was derived from a female donor with multiple sclerosis, enrolled in a pregnancy study. The chain is built from TRBV6-4 and TRBJ1-2; 7 bases line up with TRBD1. Sequencing was performed on peripheral blood, taken after pregnancy. The CDR3 is CASSDSTGFRGYTF. The CDR3 DNA reads as TGTGCCAGCAGTGACTCGACAGGGTTTCGTGGCTACACCTTC.